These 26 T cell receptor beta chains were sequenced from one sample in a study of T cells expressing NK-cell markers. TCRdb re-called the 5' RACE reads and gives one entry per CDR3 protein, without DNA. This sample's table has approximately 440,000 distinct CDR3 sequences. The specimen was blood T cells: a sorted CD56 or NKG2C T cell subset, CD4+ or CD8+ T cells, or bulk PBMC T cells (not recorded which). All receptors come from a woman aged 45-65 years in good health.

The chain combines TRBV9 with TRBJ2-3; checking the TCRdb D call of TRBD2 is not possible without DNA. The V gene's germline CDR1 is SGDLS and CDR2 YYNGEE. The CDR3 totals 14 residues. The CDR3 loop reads CASSDQPSGREQYF.

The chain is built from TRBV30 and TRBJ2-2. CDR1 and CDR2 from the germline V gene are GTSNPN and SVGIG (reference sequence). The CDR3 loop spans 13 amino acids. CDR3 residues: CAWSGILTGELFF.

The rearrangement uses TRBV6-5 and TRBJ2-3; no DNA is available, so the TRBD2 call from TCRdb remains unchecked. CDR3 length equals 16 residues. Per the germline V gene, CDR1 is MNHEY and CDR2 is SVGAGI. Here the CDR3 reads CASRQTAGGFTDTQYF.

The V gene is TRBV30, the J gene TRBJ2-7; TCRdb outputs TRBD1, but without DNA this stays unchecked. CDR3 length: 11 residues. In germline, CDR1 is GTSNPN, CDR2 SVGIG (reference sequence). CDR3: CAWGDAIEQYF.

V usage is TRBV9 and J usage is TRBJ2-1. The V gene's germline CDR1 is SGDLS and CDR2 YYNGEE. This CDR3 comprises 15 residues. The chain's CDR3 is CASSVGRGLYNEQFF.

CDR3: CASSQTSGRGNTQYF. V and J are TRBV6-6 and TRBJ2-3; the TRBD2 assignment by TCRdb is unverifiable without DNA. There are 15 residues in the CDR3. Germline-derived CDR1 and CDR2 are MNHNY and SVGAGI (reference sequence).

CDR3 in amino acids: CGPTVARLSNQPQHF. The V and J genes are TRBV12-3 or TRBV12-4 and TRBJ1-5; without DNA, the TCRdb call of TRBD1 cannot be checked. The CDR3 consists of 15 residues.

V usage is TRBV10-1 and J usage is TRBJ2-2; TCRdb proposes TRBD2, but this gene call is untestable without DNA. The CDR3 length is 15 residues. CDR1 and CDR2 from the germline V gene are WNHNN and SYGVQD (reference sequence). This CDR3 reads CASSRLALNTGELFF.

CDR3 protein: CATSRETGSGGFWQETQYF. The V call is TRBV15, the J call TRBJ2-5; TCRdb picks TRBD1, but there is no DNA to check that call. The CDR3 consists of 19 residues. Germline assignment: CDR1 LNHNV and CDR2 YYDKDF (reference sequence). The full variable domain, rest sourced from reference TRBV15 and TRBJ2-5, is DAMVIQNPRYQVTQFGKPVTLSCSQTLNHNVMYWYQQKSSQAPKLLFHYYDKDFNNEADTPDNFQSRRPNTSFCFLDIRSPGLGDTAMYLCATSRETGSGGFWQETQYFGPGTRLLVL.

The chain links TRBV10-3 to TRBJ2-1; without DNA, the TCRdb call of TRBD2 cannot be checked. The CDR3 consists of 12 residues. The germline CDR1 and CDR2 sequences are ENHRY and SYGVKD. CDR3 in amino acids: CAISDGTDFQFF.

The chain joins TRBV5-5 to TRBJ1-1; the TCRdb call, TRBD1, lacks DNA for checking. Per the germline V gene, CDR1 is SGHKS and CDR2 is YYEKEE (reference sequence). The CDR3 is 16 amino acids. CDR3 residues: CASSFPGQGFNTEAFF.

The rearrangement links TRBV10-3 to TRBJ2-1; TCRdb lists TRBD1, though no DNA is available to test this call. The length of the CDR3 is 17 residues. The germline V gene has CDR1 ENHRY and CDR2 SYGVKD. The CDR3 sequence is CAISELGRDTLNNEQFF.

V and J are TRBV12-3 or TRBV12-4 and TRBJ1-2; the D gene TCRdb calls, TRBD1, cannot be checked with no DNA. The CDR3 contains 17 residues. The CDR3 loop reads CASSFGTGGSANYGYTF.

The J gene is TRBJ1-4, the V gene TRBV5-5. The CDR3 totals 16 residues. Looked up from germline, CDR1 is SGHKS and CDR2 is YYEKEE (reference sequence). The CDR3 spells CASSLGLNPTNEKLFF.

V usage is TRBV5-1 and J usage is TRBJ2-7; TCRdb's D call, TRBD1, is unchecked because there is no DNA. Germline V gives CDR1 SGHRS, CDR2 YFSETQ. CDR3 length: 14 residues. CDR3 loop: CASSTRGTLYEQYF.

The CDR3 reads CASSQDATGWGNTIYF. The genes are TRBV3-1 and TRBJ1-3; the TCRdb call, TRBD1, lacks DNA for checking. The CDR3 totals 16 residues. Germline CDR1 LGHDT, CDR2 YNNKEL (reference sequence).

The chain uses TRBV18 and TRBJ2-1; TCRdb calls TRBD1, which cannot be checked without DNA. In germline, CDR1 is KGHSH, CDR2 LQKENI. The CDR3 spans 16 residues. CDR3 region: CASSPAGQGVFDEQFF. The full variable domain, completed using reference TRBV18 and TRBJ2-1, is NAGVMQNPRHLVRRRGQEARLRCSPMKGHSHVYWYRQLPEEGLKFMVYLQKENIIDESGMPKERFSAEFPKEGPSILRIQQVVRGDSAAYFCASSPAGQGVFDEQFFGPGTRLTVL.

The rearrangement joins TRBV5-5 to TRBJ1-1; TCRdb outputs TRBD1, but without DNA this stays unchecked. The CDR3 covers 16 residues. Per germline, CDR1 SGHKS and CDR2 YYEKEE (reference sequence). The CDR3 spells CASSLAASAANTEAFF.

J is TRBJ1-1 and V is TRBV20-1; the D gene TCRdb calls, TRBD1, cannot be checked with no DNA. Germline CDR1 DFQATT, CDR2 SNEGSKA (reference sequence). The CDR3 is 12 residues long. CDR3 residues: CSATTTGAEAFF.

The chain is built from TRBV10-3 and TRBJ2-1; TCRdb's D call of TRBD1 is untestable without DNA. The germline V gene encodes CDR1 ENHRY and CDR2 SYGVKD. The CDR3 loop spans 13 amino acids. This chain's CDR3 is CATTDRAGNEQFF.

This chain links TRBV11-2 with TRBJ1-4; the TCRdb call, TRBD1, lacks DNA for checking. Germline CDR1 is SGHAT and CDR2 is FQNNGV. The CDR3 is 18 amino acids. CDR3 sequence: CASSLVRDQGTINEKLFF.

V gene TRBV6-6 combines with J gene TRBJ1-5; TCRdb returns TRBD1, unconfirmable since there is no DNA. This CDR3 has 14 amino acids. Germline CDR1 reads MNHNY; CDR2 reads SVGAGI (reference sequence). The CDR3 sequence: CASIGRIWEGPQHF.

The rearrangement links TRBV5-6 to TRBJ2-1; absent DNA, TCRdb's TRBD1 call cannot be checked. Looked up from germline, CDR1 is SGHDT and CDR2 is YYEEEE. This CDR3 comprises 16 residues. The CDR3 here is CASSLTPLQGTAEQFF.

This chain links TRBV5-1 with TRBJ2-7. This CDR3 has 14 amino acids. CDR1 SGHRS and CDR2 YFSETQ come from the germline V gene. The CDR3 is CASSLDQWGYEQYF.

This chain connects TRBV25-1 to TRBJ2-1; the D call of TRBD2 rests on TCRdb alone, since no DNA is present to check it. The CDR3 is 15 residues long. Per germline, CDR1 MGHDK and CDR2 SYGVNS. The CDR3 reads CASSPPAGAFGEQFF. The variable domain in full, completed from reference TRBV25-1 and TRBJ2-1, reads EADIYQTPRYLVIGTGKKITLECSQTMGHDKMYWYQQDPGMELHLIHYSYGVNSTEKGDLSSESTVSRIRTEHFPLTLESARPSHTSQYLCASSPPAGAFGEQFFGPGTRLTVL.

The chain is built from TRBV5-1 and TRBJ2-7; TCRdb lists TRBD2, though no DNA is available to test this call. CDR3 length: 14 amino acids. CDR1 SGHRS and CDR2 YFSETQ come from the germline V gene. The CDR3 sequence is CASSLGLPYYEQYF.